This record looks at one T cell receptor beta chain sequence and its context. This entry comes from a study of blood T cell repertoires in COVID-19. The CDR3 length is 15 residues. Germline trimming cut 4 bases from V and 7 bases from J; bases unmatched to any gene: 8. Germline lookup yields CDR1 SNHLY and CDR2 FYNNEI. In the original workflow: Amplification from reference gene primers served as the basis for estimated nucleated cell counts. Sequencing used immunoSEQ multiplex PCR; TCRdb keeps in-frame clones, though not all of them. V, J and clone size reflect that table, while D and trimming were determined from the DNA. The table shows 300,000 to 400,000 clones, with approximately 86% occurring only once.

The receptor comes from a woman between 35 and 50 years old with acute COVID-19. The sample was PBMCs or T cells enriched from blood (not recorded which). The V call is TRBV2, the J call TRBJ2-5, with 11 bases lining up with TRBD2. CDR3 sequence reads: CASSVLAGGSRTQYF. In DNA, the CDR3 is TGTGCCAGCAGTGTTCTAGCGGGGGGATCCAGGACCCAGTACTTC.